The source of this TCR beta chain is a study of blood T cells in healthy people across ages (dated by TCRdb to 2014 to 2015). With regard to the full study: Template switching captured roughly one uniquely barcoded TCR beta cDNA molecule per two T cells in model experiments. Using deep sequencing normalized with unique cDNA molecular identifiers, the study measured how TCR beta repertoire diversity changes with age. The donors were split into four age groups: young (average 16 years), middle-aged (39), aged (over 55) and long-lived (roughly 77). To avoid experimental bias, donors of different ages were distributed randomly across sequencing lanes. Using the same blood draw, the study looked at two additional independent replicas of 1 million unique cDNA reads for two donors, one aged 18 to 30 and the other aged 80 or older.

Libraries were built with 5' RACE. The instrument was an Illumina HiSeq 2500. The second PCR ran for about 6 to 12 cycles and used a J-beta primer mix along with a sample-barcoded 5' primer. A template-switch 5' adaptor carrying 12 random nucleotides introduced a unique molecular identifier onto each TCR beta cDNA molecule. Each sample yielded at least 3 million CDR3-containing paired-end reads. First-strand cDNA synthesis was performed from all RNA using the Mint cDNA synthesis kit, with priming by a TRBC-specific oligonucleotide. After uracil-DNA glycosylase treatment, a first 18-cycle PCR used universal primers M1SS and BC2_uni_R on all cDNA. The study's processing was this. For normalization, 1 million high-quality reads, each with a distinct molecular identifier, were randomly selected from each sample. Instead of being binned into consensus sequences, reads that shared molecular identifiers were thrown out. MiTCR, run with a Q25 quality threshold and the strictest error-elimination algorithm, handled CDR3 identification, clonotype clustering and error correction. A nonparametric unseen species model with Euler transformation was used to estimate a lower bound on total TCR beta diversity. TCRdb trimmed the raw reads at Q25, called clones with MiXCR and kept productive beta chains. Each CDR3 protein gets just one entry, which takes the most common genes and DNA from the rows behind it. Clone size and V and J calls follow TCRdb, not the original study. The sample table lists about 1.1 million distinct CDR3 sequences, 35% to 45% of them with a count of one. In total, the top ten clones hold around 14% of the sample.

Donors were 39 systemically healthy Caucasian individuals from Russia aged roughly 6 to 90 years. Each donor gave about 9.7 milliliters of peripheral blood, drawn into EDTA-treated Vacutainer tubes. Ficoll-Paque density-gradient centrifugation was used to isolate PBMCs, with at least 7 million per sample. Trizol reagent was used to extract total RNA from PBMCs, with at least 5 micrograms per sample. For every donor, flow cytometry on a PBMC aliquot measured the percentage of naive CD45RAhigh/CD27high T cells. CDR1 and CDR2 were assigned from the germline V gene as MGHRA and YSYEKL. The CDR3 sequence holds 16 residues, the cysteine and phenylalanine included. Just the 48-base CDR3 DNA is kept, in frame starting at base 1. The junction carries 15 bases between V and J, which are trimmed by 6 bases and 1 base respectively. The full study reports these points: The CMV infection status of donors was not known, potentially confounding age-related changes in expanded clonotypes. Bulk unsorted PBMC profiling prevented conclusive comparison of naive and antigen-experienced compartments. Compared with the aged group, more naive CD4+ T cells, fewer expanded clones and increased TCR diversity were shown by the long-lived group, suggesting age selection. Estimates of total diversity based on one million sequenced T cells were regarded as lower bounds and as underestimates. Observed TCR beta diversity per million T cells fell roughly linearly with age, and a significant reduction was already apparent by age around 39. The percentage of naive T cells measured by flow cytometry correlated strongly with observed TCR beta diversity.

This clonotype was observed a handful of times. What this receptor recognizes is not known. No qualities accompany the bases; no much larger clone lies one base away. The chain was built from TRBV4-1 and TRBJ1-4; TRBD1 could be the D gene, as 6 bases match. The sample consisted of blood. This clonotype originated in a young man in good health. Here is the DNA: TGCGCCAGCAGTACCACAGGGACCCGAACTAATGAAAAACTGTTTTTT. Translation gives CASSTTGTRTNEKLFF.